The entry below describes one T cell receptor (beta chain). The antigen remains undetermined. These data belong to a study of T cell responses to AZD1222 COVID-19 vaccine. Study context: Pooling of second doses given at about 4 or about 12 weeks was done. Study conclusions and caveats: Without day 14 samples, only post-peak T cell repertoires were studied. Among spike-specific TCRs, nearly half reportedly target unmutated variant regions. Donors were largely white British and mainly female; clonal diversity was possibly underestimated.

The table came from immunoSEQ multiplex PCR; TCRdb's copy has only in-frame clones and leaves some out. The sample includes 200,000 to 300,000 clones, 93% of them seen just once. The CDR3 totals 11 residues. The V end was cut by 5 bases, the J end by 10 bases, with 9 bases between. In germline, CDR1 is SGHAT, CDR2 FQNNGV. This sequence joins TRBV11-2 and TRBJ1-5; D is perhaps TRBD1 (5 bases). The receptor was derived from an adult in good health. The sequencing here drew on peripheral blood, taken on day 0 of AZD1222 vaccination. CDR3 in DNA: TGTGCCAGCAGCCGTGGGGGACCCCAGCATTTT. This gives the protein CASSRGGPQHF.